Following are 9 T cell receptor beta chains from one sample sequenced in a study of T cell clonality in common variable immunodeficiency. The assay was immunoSEQ multiplex PCR, and TCRdb's table has in-frame clones only and misses some. Observed in the sample are tens of thousands of clones, none of them singletons. Source material: peripheral blood mononuclear cells. The receptors were gathered from a person aged 18 to 75 in good health.

In this sample, this clone turned up many times. The read comes to an end 3 residues before the CDR3 does, leaving the germline J gene to fill in the end. This chain links TRBV20-1 with TRBJ1-4; D not resolved. Looked up from germline, CDR1 is DFQATT and CDR2 is SNEGSKA (reference sequence). Trimming shortened V by 0 bases and J by 4 bases, and 9 bases separated the two germline ends. This CDR3 region has 14 residues. The covered CDR3 bases are TGCAGTGCTAGAGATGTACAGTTTAATGAAAAA. This translates into CSARDVQFNEK. The full-length CDR3 reads as CSARDVQFNEKLFF.

There are many counts of this clone. The CDR3 goes on 3 residues after the read ends, and that part is filled in from the germline J gene. This chain uses TRBV18 with TRBJ1-1; perhaps TRBD1 as D (6 bases). Germline V gene sequence: CDR1 KGHSH, CDR2 LQKENI. The CDR3 sequence is 14 residues long. Trimming pared 4 bases from V and 4 bases from J, leaving 13 bases between. Incomplete CDR3 DNA: TGTGCCAGCTCACAGTGGACAGAGAGCACTGAA. Translation: CASSQWTESTE. The full CDR3 protein reads CASSQWTESTEAFF. The whole variable domain, filled in from reference TRBV18 and TRBJ1-1, reads NAGVMQNPRHLVRRRGQEARLRCSPMKGHSHVYWYRQLPEEGLKFMVYLQKENIIDESGMPKERFSAEFPKEGPSILRIQQVVRGDSAAYFCASSQWTESTEAFFGQGTRLTVV.

This clone was detected ten times or more. The read comes to an end 3 residues before the CDR3 does, leaving the germline J gene to fill in the end. V is TRBV7-7 and J is TRBJ2-1; 12 nucleotides line up with TRBD2. The V segment lost 6 bases and the J segment 4 bases; nucleotides outside the gene matches: 7. Germline V CDR1 and CDR2: SSHAT, FNYEAQ (reference sequence). The CDR3 consists of 16 residues. The sequenced CDR3 bases are TGTGCCAGCAGTCGACTAGCGGGAGAGGGGTACAATGAG. Amino acids: CASSRLAGEGYNE. The full CDR3 reads CASSRLAGEGYNEQFF. Based on the CDR3 plus reference TRBV7-7 and TRBJ2-1, the full variable domain is GAGVSQSPRYKVTKRGQDVTLRCDPISSHATLYWYQQALGQGPEFLTYFNYEAQPDKSGLPSDRFSAERPEGSISTLTIQRTEQRDSAMYRCASSRLAGEGYNEQFFGPGTRLTVL.

This clone was found many times. The CDR3 extends 3 residues past the end of the read, so its final part is completed from the germline J gene. This chain links TRBV30 with TRBJ1-1, with D unresolved. In germline, CDR1 is GTSNPN, CDR2 SVGIG (reference sequence). This CDR3 spans 13 amino acids. Trimming removed 0 bases from V and 2 bases from J, with 7 bases in between. The CDR3 spells CAWSVGFNTEAFF. The sequenced CDR3 bases are TGTGCCTGGAGTGTAGGGTTTAACACTGAA.

This clone was picked up many times. The chain's CDR3 is CSAAKGETQYF. The sequenced CDR3 bases are TGCAGTGCTGCCAAGGGGGAGACC. The chain employs TRBV20-1 and TRBJ2-5; D might be TRBD1 (5 bases). The read comes to an end 3 residues before the CDR3 does, leaving the germline J gene to fill in the end. Between the trimmed V and J ends, which lost 5 bases and 5 bases, there was a span of 9 bases. Germline assignment: CDR1 DFQATT and CDR2 SNEGSKA (reference sequence). The CDR3 loop spans 11 amino acids.

This clone has ten or more counts. The read ends 3 residues before the CDR3 terminus; that terminus is restored from the germline J gene. The chain couples TRBV5-1 to TRBJ1-3; D uncertain. The CDR3 is made up of 15 amino acids. Trimming took 0 bases from V and 4 from J, leaving 11 bases between them. Germline loops: CDR1 SGHRS, CDR2 YFSETQ. The CDR3 DNA, read in part, is TGCGCCAGCAGCTTGGGGGCTGGAGGAGGAAACACC. Translating it yields CASSLGAGGGNT. The CDR3 in its entirety is CASSLGAGGGNTIYF.

This clone was recorded many times. Coverage ceases 3 residues before the CDR3 finishes, and the germline J gene fills in the end. The chain has TRBV5-4 and TRBJ2-3; 11 nucleotides align to TRBD1. CDR1 SGHNT and CDR2 YYREEE come from the germline V gene (reference sequence). This CDR3 has 15 residues. Trimming removed 4 bases from V and 5 bases from J; junction bases left unmatched: 6. Partial CDR3 DNA: TGTGCCAGCAGCACCGGACAGGGGGCCGGAGATACG. Residues: CASSTGQGAGDT. The CDR3 in its entirety is CASSTGQGAGDTQYF.

This clone has a count of ten or more. CDR3 DNA, as far as it was read: TGTGCCATCACCACAGGGGTCAGCTACGAG. Translating gives CAITTGVSYE. The full CDR3 protein reads CAITTGVSYEQYF. The chain is built from TRBV10-3 and TRBJ2-7, with TRBD1 identical over 7 bases. The sequenced fragment ends 3 residues before the CDR3 boundary, so the rest is inferred from the germline J gene. Germline V CDR1 and CDR2: ENHRY, SYGVKD. The CDR3 is 13 residues long. V gave up 7 bases and J gave up 3 bases; unmatched junction bases: 6.

This clone was seen many times. The sequence runs out 3 residues before the end of the CDR3; the remainder is reconstructed from the germline J gene. The rearrangement joins TRBV6-2 or TRBV6-3 to TRBJ1-5; possibly TRBD1 for D (5 bases). CDR3 size: 14 residues. Deletions cut 6 bases from V and 3 bases from J, with 12 bases between. Germline V CDR1 and CDR2: MNHEY, SVGEGT. Incomplete CDR3 DNA: TGTGCCAGCAGCAAGGCAGGGTTCAATCAGCCC. The encoded protein is CASSKAGFNQP. The entire CDR3 reads CASSKAGFNQPQHF.